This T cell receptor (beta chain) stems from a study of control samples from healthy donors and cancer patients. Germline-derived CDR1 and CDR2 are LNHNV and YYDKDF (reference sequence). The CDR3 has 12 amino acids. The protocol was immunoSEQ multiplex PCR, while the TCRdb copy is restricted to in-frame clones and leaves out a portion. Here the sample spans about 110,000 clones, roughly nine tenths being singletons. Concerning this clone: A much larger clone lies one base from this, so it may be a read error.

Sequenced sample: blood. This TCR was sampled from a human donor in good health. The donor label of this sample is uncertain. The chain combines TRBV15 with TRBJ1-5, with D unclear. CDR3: CATNRDFQPQHF. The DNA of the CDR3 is TGTGCCACCAACAGAGATTTCCAGCCCCAGCATTTT.